This TCR beta chain was retrieved from a study of T cell responses to AZD1222 COVID-19 vaccine. V was shortened by 4 bases and J by 1 base, with 16 bases between the two germline ends. The CDR3 has 16 amino acids. Germline V gene data show CDR1 as SGHAT and CDR2 as FQNNGV. Regarding the study as a whole: Targets within unmutated variant regions were reportedly found for nearly half of spike-specific TCRs.

Sequencing was performed with immunoSEQ multiplex PCR; in TCRdb, only in-frame clones are kept and a portion is missing. The sample has 120,000 or so clones, 85% to 90% seen once. Regarding this clone: Its specificity is not known.

The material was peripheral blood, obtained on day 0 of AZD1222 vaccination. V is TRBV11-2 and J is TRBJ1-1; maybe TRBD1 (6 bases). The TCR comes from an adult in good health. The CDR3 region is CASSSIPLTGNTEAFF. The CDR3 nucleotides are TGTGCCAGCAGCTCCATCCCTTTGACAGGGAACACTGAAGCTTTCTTT.